These 30 T cell receptor beta chains were sequenced from one sample in a study of vaccination effects on CD4 cells after COVID-19. Before any sequencing was done, the ViraFEST assay used viral peptide pools to expand antigen-specific CD4+ T cells. Once cultured for 10 to 11 days, the cells underwent separation to obtain CD4+ T cells. Two-dose BNT162b2 or mRNA-1273 vaccination was given to participants. Their specific antigens are unknown. Only in-frame clones appear in the TCRdb table, and some are missing; sequencing was by immunoSEQ multiplex PCR. The data show tens of thousands of clones, 75% to 85% seen once. The sample here was CD4+ T cells from PBMCs cultured with HCoV-229E spike peptides, taken after COVID-19 vaccination. Source of these receptors: a human donor who received a COVID-19 vaccine.

This rearrangement joins TRBV5-1 to TRBJ2-1; maybe TRBD1 (6 bases). V lost 1 base and J lost 1, with 12 bases in between. The CDR3 runs to 16 residues. CDR1 is SGHRS, CDR2 YFSETQ, per germline. This CDR3 is CASSLTGSVSYNEQFF. The DNA for the CDR3 is TGCGCCAGCAGCTTGACAGGGTCGGTTTCCTACAATGAGCAGTTCTTC. Full variable domain (rest looked up from reference TRBV5-1 and TRBJ2-1): KAGVTQTPRYLIKTRGQQVTLSCSPISGHRSVSWYQQTPGQGLQFLFEYFSETQRNKGNFPGRFSGRQFSNSRSEMNVSTLELGDSALYLCASSLTGSVSYNEQFFGPGTRLTVL.

The rearrangement links TRBV12-3 or TRBV12-4 to TRBJ1-2; a weak D match, TRBD1 (5 bases). V lost 6 bases and J 6 bases, leaving 14 bases between the germline ends. CDR3 length equals 13 residues. The CDR3 nucleotides read TGTGCCAGCAGCCTAACCGTGACAGATGGCTACACCTTC. Translated: CASSLTVTDGYTF.

For the CDR3, the DNA is TGCGCCAGCAGCTTGGGGATAAGGACAGGGGATCGAGGCACTGAAGCTTTCTTT. Its protein product is CASSLGIRTGDRGTEAFF. The rearrangement uses TRBV5-1 and TRBJ1-1, with TRBD1 matching 9 bases. Germline lookup yields CDR1 SGHRS and CDR2 YFSETQ. The CDR3 consists of 18 residues. V gave up 0 bases and J gave up 4 bases; unmatched junction bases: 13.

The gene calls are TRBV4-3 and TRBJ2-2; no definite D call. The CDR3 has 15 residues. The V end lost 3 bases, the J end lost 6 bases, and 14 bases lay between the germline ends. Germline values: CDR1 LGHNA, CDR2 YSLEER. The CDR3 nucleotides are TGCGCCAGCAGCCACGTTCCCACCCAGGCCGGGGAGCTGTTTTTT. This encodes CASSHVPTQAGELFF.

V gene TRBV5-4 combines with J gene TRBJ2-3; 13 bases line up with TRBD2. The germline CDR1 and CDR2 sequences are SGHNT and YYREEE (reference sequence). The CDR3 has 20 amino acids. The J segment lost 0 bases and the V segment lost 4 bases, leaving 14 bases of the junction unmatched. The CDR3 DNA follows: TGTGCCAGCAGCCGAAATCGGGGACTAGCGGGGATAGCTAGCACAGATACGCAGTATTTT. Residues: CASSRNRGLAGIASTDTQYF.

This chain joins TRBV5-8 and TRBJ2-3; D unclear. The CDR3 contains 17 residues. Germline loops: CDR1 SGHTS, CDR2 YDEGEE. Trimming pared 7 bases from V and 4 bases from J, leaving 25 bases between. The CDR3 DNA is TGTGCCAGCCCTATTTCCCCTCAGGAACAAGCTTCAGATACGCAGTATTTT. It codes for CASPISPQEQASDTQYF.

V usage is TRBV28 and J usage is TRBJ1-6, with TRBD1 as a possible D gene (5 bases). Germline V gene lookup returns CDR1 MDHEN and CDR2 SYDVKM. Trimming removed 2 bases from V and 9 bases from J, with 14 bases in between. The CDR3 sequence is 15 residues long. The CDR3 spells CASSLLGGVSSPLHF. The DNA for the CDR3 is TGTGCCAGCAGTTTACTTGGAGGGGTCAGTTCACCCCTCCACTTT.

In its sample, this clone was seen once. This sequence joins TRBV29-1 and TRBJ2-2; 8 nucleotides agree with TRBD1. This CDR3 is 12 amino acids long. The germline gives CDR1 SQVTM, CDR2 ANQGSEA. Trimming removed 7 bases from V and 6 bases from J; junction bases left unmatched: 4. The CDR3 region has the DNA TGCAGCGCAGGACAGGGACCCGGGGAGCTGTTTTTT. Translated, it gives CSAGQGPGELFF.

The gene calls are TRBV27 and TRBJ1-5; D call uncertain. The CDR3 covers 15 residues. V was cut by 3 bases and J by 4 bases, with 13 bases left in between. The germline V gene encodes CDR1 MNHEY and CDR2 SMNVEV (reference sequence). CDR3 amino acids: CASSFTGTLNQPQHF. The DNA for the CDR3 is TGTGCCAGCAGTTTTACGGGTACACTAAATCAGCCCCAGCATTTT.

V gene TRBV7-2 combines with J gene TRBJ1-6; D is unresolved. Per germline, CDR1 SGHTA and CDR2 FQGNSA. V shed 1 base and J shed 10 bases, with 17 bases lying between them. The CDR3 contains 16 residues. The CDR3 sequence: CASSLVKGLKGSPLHF. DNA for the CDR3: TGTGCCAGCAGCTTAGTGAAAGGGTTAAAAGGCTCACCCCTCCACTTT.

This sequence joins TRBV24-1 and TRBJ2-3, with TRBD2 identical over 7 bases. Unmatched junction bases numbered 1, after V lost 2 bases and J lost 0 bases. The CDR3 is 15 amino acids. Germline V lookup: CDR1 KGHDR, CDR2 SFDVKD. The CDR3 sequence is CATSDYGGSTDTQYF. For the CDR3, the DNA is TGTGCCACCAGTGATTACGGGGGGAGCACAGATACGCAGTATTTT.

The V call is TRBV12-3 or TRBV12-4, the J call TRBJ1-3, with unresolved D. CDR3 length equals 13 residues. V was pared by 8 bases and J by 4 bases, with 12 bases between. The CDR3 is CASRTSAGNTIYF. DNA of the CDR3: TGTGCCAGCCGGACGTCGGCGGGAAACACCATATATTTT.

This chain connects TRBV4-3 to TRBJ2-3, with a tentative D call TRBD1 (5 bases). Trimming took off 0 bases at V and 0 bases at J, with 10 bases between the two ends. The CDR3 spans 16 residues. Germline assignment: CDR1 LGHNA and CDR2 YSLEER. CDR3 sequence reads: CASSQDVRASTDTQYF. CDR3 DNA sequence: TGCGCCAGCAGCCAAGACGTCAGGGCAAGCACAGATACGCAGTATTTT.

V gene TRBV6-2 or TRBV6-3 combines with J gene TRBJ2-5; unclear D gene. CDR1 is MNHEY, CDR2 SVGEGT, per germline. With 3 bases removed from V and 2 bases from J, the gap between germline ends came to 7 bases. The CDR3 runs 13 residues. This CDR3 is CASSYSVQETQYF. The CDR3 DNA follows: TGTGCCAGCAGTTATTCTGTACAAGAGACCCAGTACTTC.

This clone appeared a single time. V is TRBV12-1 and J is TRBJ1-3. TRBV12-1 is deemed a pseudogene. The CDR3 covers 16 residues. As DNA, the CDR3 is TGTGCCAGCAGCTTGCTAGACTCACCCGGGGGAAACACCATATATTTT. Encoded protein: CASSLLDSPGGNTIYF.

This clone was counted between two and nine times. V gene TRBV12-3 or TRBV12-4 combines with J gene TRBJ1-1, with D uncertain. The CDR3 totals 13 residues. V gave up 3 bases and J gave up 1 base, with 6 bases separating them. CDR3 coding DNA: TGTGCCAGCAGTTTGAAGAGGAACACTGAAGCTTTCTTT. It is translated as CASSLKRNTEAFF.

The chain is built from TRBV29-1 and TRBJ2-3; D is undetermined. CDR3 length: 12 amino acids. The ends were cut back, 4 bases at V and 2 bases at J, with 7 bases in the middle. Germline lookup yields CDR1 SQVTM and CDR2 ANQGSEA. CDR3 amino acids: CSVVNYTDTQYF. In DNA, the CDR3 is TGCAGCGTTGTTAATTACACAGATACGCAGTATTTT.

In its sample, this clone was seen once. The gene calls are TRBV10-1 and TRBJ2-3; D may match TRBD1 or TRBD2 (5 bases each). Per germline, CDR1 WNHNN and CDR2 SYGVQD (reference sequence). There are 14 residues in the CDR3. V was trimmed by 10 bases and J by 0 bases, leaving 14 bases between them. The CDR3 loop reads CATQGDLSTDTQYF. DNA for the CDR3: TGCGCCACTCAGGGAGACCTAAGCACAGATACGCAGTATTTT.

V and J are TRBV27 and TRBJ2-1; D gene uncertain. The germline gives CDR1 MNHEY, CDR2 SMNVEV (reference sequence). The CDR3 loop spans 15 amino acids. V was trimmed by 3 bases and J by 5 bases, leaving 14 bases between them. The CDR3, as DNA: TGTGCCAGCAGTTTCAGGCCTATAGGCCACAATGAGCAGTTCTTC. Protein product: CASSFRPIGHNEQFF.

This clone is a singleton in its sample. The chain links TRBV19 to TRBJ1-1; a weak D match, TRBD1 (6 bases). Germline assignment: CDR1 LNHDA and CDR2 SQIVND (reference sequence). V was clipped by 5 bases and J by 0 bases, with 16 bases between them. The CDR3 extends over 16 amino acids. The CDR3 DNA sequence: TGTGCCAGTAGTCGAAGGGACACAAAGTTGAACACTGAAGCTTTCTTT. It yields the protein CASSRRDTKLNTEAFF.

The chain is built from TRBV19 and TRBJ1-2, with D hard to call. Germline assignment: CDR1 LNHDA and CDR2 SQIVND (reference sequence). The CDR3 loop spans 13 amino acids. The V end was cut by 8 bases, the J end by 2 bases, with 12 bases between. DNA for the CDR3: TGTGCCAGTTTCGGTCCTATAAACTATGGCTACACCTTC. Amino acid sequence: CASFGPINYGYTF.

V gene TRBV24-1 combines with J gene TRBJ1-1; 9 bases line up with TRBD1. From germline, CDR1 is KGHDR and CDR2 SFDVKD. This CDR3 region has 13 residues. After removal of 11 bases from V and 2 bases from J, the junction contained 5 bases not matched to a gene. DNA for the CDR3: TGTGCCATCCAGGGACAGGGTAACACTGAAGCTTTCTTT. Protein sequence: CAIQGQGNTEAFF.

The chain joins TRBV18 to TRBJ1-2, with D perhaps TRBD1 (6 bases). Trimming shortened V by 2 bases and J by 8 bases, and 12 bases separated the two germline ends. The CDR3 sequence is 13 residues long. Germline loops: CDR1 KGHSH, CDR2 LQKENI. The DNA of the CDR3 is TGTGCCAGCTCACCAAGGGGGGAGTTCGGCTACACCTTC. Its protein product is CASSPRGEFGYTF.

This chain links TRBV11-2 with TRBJ2-7; TRBD1 is a possible D gene (6 bases). CDR1 is SGHAT, CDR2 FQNNGV, per germline. The CDR3 runs 14 residues. The V end was cut by 5 bases, the J end by 2 bases, with 13 bases between. The CDR3 loop reads CASSLGQYAYEQYV. Written as DNA, the CDR3 is TGTGCCAGCAGCCTCGGACAGTACGCCTACGAGCAGTACGTC.

The chain combines TRBV19 with TRBJ1-2; a possible D gene is TRBD1 (5 bases). Trimming pared 3 bases from V and 8 bases from J, leaving 16 bases between. This CDR3 has 14 residues. CDR1 LNHDA and CDR2 SQIVND come from the germline V gene (reference sequence). The CDR3 DNA sequence: TGTGCCAGTAGTATCGGGACGGCGGTCGGCGGCTACACCTTC. Protein: CASSIGTAVGGYTF.

This CDR3 reads CAWRRAQLTMGYTF. CDR3 DNA: TGTGCCTGGAGGAGGGCCCAGCTAACTATGGGCTACACCTTC. This chain links TRBV30 with TRBJ1-2; D call uncertain. Between the trimmed V and J ends, which lost 3 bases and 8 bases, there was a span of 19 bases. Germline V gives CDR1 GTSNPN, CDR2 SVGIG (reference sequence). This CDR3 contains 14 residues.

This clone has a single count. The rearrangement links TRBV9 to TRBJ2-4, with a possible D match to TRBD1 (6 bases). The germline V and J ends were trimmed by 5 bases and 8 bases, with 17 bases remaining between them. Germline V CDR1 and CDR2: SGDLS, YYNGEE. The CDR3 totals 14 residues. The CDR3 sequence: CASSQGQGADIQYF. Written as DNA, the CDR3 is TGTGCCAGCAGTCAGGGACAAGGGGCGGACATTCAGTACTTC.

The genes are TRBV4-1 and TRBJ2-1; 9 nucleotides align to TRBD2. Germline-derived CDR1 and CDR2 are MGHRA and YSYEKL. This CDR3 contains 15 residues. V gave up 6 bases and J gave up 8 bases; unmatched junction bases: 11. CDR3 residues: CASRGRGLAIDEQFF. The DNA of the CDR3 is TGCGCCAGCAGGGGTCGGGGACTAGCTATCGATGAGCAGTTCTTC.

The chain couples TRBV29-1 to TRBJ2-5, with D possibly TRBD1 on 5 matching bases. Germline V lookup: CDR1 SQVTM, CDR2 ANQGSEA. The CDR3 is made up of 12 amino acids. Deletions cut 6 bases from V and 1 base from J, with 9 bases between. The CDR3 sequence: CSVAGFQETQYF. The CDR3 nucleotides are TGCAGCGTCGCAGGGTTCCAAGAGACCCAGTACTTC.

The CDR3 nucleotides read TGTGCCAGCAGCCCTCTCGGACGGACAAGCTCCTATAATTCACCCCTCCACTTT. Protein product: CASSPLGRTSSYNSPLHF. The V gene is TRBV28, the J gene TRBJ1-6; maybe TRBD1 (5 bases). V gave up 6 bases and J gave up 0 bases, with 18 bases separating them. The CDR3 has 18 residues. Germline loops: CDR1 MDHEN, CDR2 SYDVKM.